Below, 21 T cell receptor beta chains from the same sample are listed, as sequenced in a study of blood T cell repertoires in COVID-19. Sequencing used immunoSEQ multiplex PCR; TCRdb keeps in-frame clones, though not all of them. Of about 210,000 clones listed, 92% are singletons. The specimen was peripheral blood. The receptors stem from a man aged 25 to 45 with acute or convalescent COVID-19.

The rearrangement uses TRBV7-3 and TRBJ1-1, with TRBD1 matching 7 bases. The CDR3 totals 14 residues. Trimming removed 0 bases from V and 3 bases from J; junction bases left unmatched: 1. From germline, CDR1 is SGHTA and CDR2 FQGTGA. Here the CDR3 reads CASSLTGTDTEAFF. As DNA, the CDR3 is TGTGCCAGCAGCTTAACGGGGACAGACACTGAAGCTTTCTTT. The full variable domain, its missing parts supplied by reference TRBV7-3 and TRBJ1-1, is GAGVSQTPSNKVTEKGKYVELRCDPISGHTALYWYRQSLGQGPEFLIYFQGTGAADDSGLPNDRFFAVRPEGSVSTLKIQRTERGDSAVYLCASSLTGTDTEAFFGQGTRLTVV.

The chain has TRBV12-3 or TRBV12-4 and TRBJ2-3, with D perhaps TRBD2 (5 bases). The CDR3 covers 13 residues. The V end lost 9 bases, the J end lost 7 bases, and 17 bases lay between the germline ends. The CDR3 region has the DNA TGTGCCAGTCCTCAAGAGGGTTCGTATACGCAGTATTTT. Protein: CASPQEGSYTQYF.

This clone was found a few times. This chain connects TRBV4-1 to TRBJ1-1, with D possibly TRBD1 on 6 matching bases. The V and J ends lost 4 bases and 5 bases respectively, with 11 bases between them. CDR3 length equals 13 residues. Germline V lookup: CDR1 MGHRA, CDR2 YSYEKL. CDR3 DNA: TGCGCCAGCAGCCTCATGGGGGCAACTGAAGCTTTCTTT. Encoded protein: CASSLMGATEAFF.

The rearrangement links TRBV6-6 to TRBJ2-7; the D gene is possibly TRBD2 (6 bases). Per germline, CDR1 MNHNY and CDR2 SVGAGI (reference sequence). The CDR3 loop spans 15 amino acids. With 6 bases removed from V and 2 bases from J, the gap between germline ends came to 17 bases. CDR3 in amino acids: CASRMTGTPTYEQYF. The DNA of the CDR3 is TGTGCCAGCAGGATGACCGGGACTCCAACCTACGAGCAGTACTTC.

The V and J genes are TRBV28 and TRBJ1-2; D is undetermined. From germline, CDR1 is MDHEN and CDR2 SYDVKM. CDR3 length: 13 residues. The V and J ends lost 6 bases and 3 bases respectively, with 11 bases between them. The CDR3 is CASSLTRHYGYTF. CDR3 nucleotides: TGTGCCAGCAGCTTGACAAGACACTATGGCTACACCTTC.

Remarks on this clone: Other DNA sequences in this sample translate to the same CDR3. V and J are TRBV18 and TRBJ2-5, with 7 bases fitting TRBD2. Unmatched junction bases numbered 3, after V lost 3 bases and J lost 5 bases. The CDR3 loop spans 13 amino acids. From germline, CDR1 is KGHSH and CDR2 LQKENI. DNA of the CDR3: TGTGCCAGCTCACCTGGACTAGGGGAGACCCAGTACTTC. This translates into CASSPGLGETQYF.

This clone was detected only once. The CDR3 here is CASSSNRGNTGELFF. CDR3 nucleotides: TGCGCCAGCAGCTCCAACAGGGGAAATACCGGGGAGCTGTTTTTT. This chain links TRBV4-1 with TRBJ2-2, with 7 bases aligning to TRBD1. The CDR3 has 15 residues. V lost 5 bases to trimming and J lost 5 bases; unmatched junction nucleotides: 8. CDR1 and CDR2 from the germline V gene are MGHRA and YSYEKL.

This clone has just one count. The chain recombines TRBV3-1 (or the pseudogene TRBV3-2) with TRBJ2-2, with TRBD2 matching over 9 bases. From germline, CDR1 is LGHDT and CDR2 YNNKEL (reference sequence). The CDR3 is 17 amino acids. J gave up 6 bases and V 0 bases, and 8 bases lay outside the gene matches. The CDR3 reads CASSQDKGTSLPGELFF. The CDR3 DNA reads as TGTGCCAGCAGCCAAGATAAAGGGACTAGCCTCCCCGGGGAGCTGTTTTTT.

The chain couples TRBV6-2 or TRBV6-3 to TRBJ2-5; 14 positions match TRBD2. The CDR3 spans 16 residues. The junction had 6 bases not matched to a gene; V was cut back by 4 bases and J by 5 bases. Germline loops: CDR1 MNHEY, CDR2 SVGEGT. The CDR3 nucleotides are TGTGCCAGCAGTTTGACTAGCGGGGGGGCGCGTGAGACCCAGTACTTC. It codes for CASSLTSGGARETQYF.

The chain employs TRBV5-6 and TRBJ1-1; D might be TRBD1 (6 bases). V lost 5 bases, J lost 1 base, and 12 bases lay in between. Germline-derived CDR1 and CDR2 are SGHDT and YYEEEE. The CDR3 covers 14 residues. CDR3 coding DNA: TGTGCCAGCAGTAGGGACAATAGGAACACTGAAGCTTTCTTT. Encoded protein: CASSRDNRNTEAFF.

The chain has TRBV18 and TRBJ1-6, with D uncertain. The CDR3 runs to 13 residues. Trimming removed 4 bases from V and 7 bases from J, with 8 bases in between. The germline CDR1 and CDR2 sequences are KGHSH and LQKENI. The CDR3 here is CASSRESNSPLHF. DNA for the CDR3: TGTGCCAGCTCACGAGAGAGCAATTCACCCCTCCACTTT.

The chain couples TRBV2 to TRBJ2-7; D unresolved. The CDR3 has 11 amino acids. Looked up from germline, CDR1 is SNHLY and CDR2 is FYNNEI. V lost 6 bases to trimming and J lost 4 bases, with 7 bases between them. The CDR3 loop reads CASSVAYEQYF. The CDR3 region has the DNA TGTGCCAGCAGCGTGGCTTACGAGCAGTACTTC. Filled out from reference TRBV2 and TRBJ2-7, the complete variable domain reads EPEVTQTPSHQVTQMGQEVILRCVPISNHLYFYWYRQILGQKVEFLVSFYNNEISEKSEIFDDQFSVERPDGSNFTLKIRSTKLEDSAMYFCASSVAYEQYFGPGTRLTVT.

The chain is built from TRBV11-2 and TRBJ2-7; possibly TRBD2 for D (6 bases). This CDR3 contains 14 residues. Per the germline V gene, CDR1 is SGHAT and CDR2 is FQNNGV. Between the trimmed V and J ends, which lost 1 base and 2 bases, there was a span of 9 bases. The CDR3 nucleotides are TGTGCCAGCAGCTTAGGGGACTTAACCTACGAGCAGTACTTC. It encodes CASSLGDLTYEQYF.

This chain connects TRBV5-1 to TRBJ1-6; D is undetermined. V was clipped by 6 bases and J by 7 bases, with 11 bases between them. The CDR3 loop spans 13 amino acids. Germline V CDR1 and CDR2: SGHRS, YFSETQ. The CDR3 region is CASKVELNSPLHF. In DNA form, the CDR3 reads TGCGCCAGCAAAGTTGAGTTAAATTCACCCCTCCACTTT.

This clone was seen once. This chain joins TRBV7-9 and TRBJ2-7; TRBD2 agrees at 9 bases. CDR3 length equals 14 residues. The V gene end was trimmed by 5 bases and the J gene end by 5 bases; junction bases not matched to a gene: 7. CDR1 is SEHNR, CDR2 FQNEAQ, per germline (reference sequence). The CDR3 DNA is TGTGCCAGCAGCCGAAGCGGCGGGAGGGACGAGCAGTACTTC. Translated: CASSRSGGRDEQYF.

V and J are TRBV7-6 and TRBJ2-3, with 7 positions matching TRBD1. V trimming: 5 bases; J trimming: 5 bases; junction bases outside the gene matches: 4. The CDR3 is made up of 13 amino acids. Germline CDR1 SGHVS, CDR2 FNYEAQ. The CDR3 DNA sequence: TGTGCCAGCAGCGCATACAGGGGAGATACGCAGTATTTT. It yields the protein CASSAYRGDTQYF.

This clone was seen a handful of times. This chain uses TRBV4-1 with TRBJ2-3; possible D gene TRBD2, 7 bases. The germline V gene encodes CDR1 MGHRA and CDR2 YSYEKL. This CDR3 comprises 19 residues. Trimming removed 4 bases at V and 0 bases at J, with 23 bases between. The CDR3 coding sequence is TGCGCCAGCAGCCTAAGATCGACCTCCGGGGGGCCGAGCACAGATACGCAGTATTTT. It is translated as CASSLRSTSGGPSTDTQYF.

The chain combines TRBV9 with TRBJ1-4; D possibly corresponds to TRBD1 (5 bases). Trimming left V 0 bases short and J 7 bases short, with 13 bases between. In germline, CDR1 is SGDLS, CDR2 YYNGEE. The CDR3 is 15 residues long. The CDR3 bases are TGTGCCAGCAGCGTAGGAGGCAGGGAAGGTGAAAAACTGTTTTTT. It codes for CASSVGGREGEKLFF.

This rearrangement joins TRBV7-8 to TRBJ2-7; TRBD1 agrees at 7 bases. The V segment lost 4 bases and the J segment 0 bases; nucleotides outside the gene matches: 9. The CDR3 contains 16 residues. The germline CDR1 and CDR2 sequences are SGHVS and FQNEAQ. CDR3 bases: TGTGCCAGCAGCTCCCGCGCCGACAGGGCCTCCTACGAGCAGTACTTC. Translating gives CASSSRADRASYEQYF.

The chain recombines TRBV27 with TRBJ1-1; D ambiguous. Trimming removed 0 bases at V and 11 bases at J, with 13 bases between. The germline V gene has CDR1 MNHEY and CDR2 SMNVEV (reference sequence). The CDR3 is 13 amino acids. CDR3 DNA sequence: TGTGCCAGCAGTTTATCGAGAATTGGGGAGGCTTTCTTT. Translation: CASSLSRIGEAFF.

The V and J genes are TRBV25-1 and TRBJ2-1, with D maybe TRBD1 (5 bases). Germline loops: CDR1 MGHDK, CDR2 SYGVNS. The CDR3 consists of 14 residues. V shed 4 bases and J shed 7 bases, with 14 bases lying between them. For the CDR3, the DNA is TGTGCCAGCAGTGGGGATTCGGCAGGGAATGAGCAGTTCTTC. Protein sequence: CASSGDSAGNEQFF. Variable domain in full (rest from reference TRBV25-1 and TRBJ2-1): EADIYQTPRYLVIGTGKKITLECSQTMGHDKMYWYQQDPGMELHLIHYSYGVNSTEKGDLSSESTVSRIRTEHFPLTLESARPSHTSQYLCASSGDSAGNEQFFGPGTRLTVL.